The 13 T cell receptor beta chains listed next were all sequenced from one sample in a study of T cell responses to AZD1222 COVID-19 vaccine. Profiled with immunoSEQ multiplex PCR; TCRdb holds only in-frame clones, not every one. The sample gives under 140,000 clones, approximately 94% of which show up once; about 3% is in the top ten. The specimen was peripheral blood, collected 28 days after the second AZD1222 dose. All receptors derive from an adult who received the AZD1222 COVID-19 vaccine.

The chain joins TRBV10-2 to TRBJ1-1; TRBD1 matches 9 bases. The J segment lost 6 bases and the V segment lost 6 bases, leaving 5 bases of the junction unmatched. CDR3 length: 13 residues. Per the germline V gene, CDR1 is WSHSY and CDR2 is SAAADI. The CDR3 DNA is TGCGCCAGCAGAGAAAGACAGGGGGCTGAAGCTTTCTTT. Its translation is CASRERQGAEAFF.

The V call is TRBV6-1, the J call TRBJ1-3; D remains ambiguous. Trimming cost V 2 bases and J 0 bases, with 14 bases left between them. The CDR3 has 17 amino acids. Germline V gene lookup returns CDR1 MNHNS and CDR2 SASEGT. CDR3 DNA sequence: TGTGCCAGCAGTGAACTGCTTATGGGTAGCTCTGGAAACACCATATATTTT. Translated: CASSELLMGSSGNTIYF.

The rearrangement uses TRBV2 and TRBJ1-2; the D gene is possibly TRBD1 (5 bases). V was clipped by 8 bases and J by 8 bases, with 30 bases between them. Germline V gene sequence: CDR1 SNHLY, CDR2 FYNNEI. This CDR3 has 17 amino acids. The CDR3 sequence: CASRRLTSAGMTRGYTF. Written as DNA, the CDR3 is TGTGCCAGCCGACGGCTTACGTCGGCAGGGATGACTAGGGGCTACACCTTC.

V and J are TRBV5-6 and TRBJ2-1; maybe TRBD2 (5 bases). Germline V CDR1 and CDR2: SGHDT, YYEEEE. Trimming removed 4 bases from V and 0 bases from J, with 17 bases in between. This CDR3 comprises 17 residues. In DNA, the CDR3 is TGTGCCAGCAGCCCTTGGACGGCTACTAGCTCCTACAATGAGCAGTTCTTC. This gives the protein CASSPWTATSSYNEQFF. The complete variable domain, with remaining parts taken from reference TRBV5-6 and TRBJ2-1, reads DAGVTQSPTHLIKTRGQQVTLRCSPKSGHDTVSWYQQALGQGPQFIFQYYEEEERQRGNFPDRFSGHQFPNYSSELNVNALLLGDSALYLCASSPWTATSSYNEQFFGPGTRLTVL.

The V gene is TRBV19, the J gene TRBJ1-2, with D uncertain. Between the trimmed V and J ends, which lost 4 bases and 5 bases, there was a span of 11 bases. The V gene's germline CDR1 is LNHDA and CDR2 SQIVND (reference sequence). The CDR3 runs to 13 residues. For the CDR3, the DNA is TGTGCCAGTAGTACCGGGGTCCTATATGGCTACACCTTC. Translation: CASSTGVLYGYTF.

The chain has TRBV28 and TRBJ2-3; D unresolved. Germline V lookup: CDR1 MDHEN, CDR2 SYDVKM. The CDR3 loop spans 12 amino acids. The V and J ends lost 5 bases and 4 bases respectively, with 7 bases between them. This chain's CDR3 is CASSPSPDTQYF. CDR3 sequence (DNA): TGTGCCAGCAGTCCGAGTCCAGATACGCAGTATTTT. Drawing the rest from reference TRBV28 and TRBJ2-3, the complete variable domain is DVKVTQSSRYLVKRTGEKVFLECVQDMDHENMFWYRQDPGLGLRLIYFSYDVKMKEKGDIPEGYSVSREKKERFSLILESASTNQTSMYLCASSPSPDTQYFGPGTRLTVL.

The chain combines TRBV30 with TRBJ2-1, with D uncertain. The CDR3 totals 12 residues. Germline CDR1 is GTSNPN and CDR2 is SVGIG (reference sequence). V lost 1 base and J lost 6, with 7 bases in between. CDR3 DNA sequence: TGTGCCTGGAGTGACAGCCCCAATGAGCAGTTCTTC. Residues: CAWSDSPNEQFF.

CDR3 bases: TGTGCCAGTAGTATTTTCTTTGCCGAGGGCAATCAGCCCCAGCATTTT. It translates to CASSIFFAEGNQPQHF. The rearrangement joins TRBV19 to TRBJ1-5; D not certain. Germline loops: CDR1 LNHDA, CDR2 SQIVND (reference sequence). With 3 bases removed from V and 2 bases from J, the gap between germline ends came to 14 bases. The CDR3 loop spans 16 amino acids.

This sequence joins TRBV7-9 and TRBJ1-6, with 8 nucleotides matching TRBD1. CDR3 length: 15 residues. After removal of 2 bases from V and 6 bases from J, the junction contained 3 bases not matched to a gene. Germline CDR1 SEHNR, CDR2 FQNEAQ (reference sequence). CDR3 in DNA: TGTGCCAGCAGCTTAACGGGACAGGTTAATTCACCCCTCCACTTT. It translates to CASSLTGQVNSPLHF.

The CDR3 DNA reads as TGTGCCAGCATCCGGACAGGGGTCTCTGGAAACACCATATATTTT. Protein: CASIRTGVSGNTIYF. The chain joins TRBV7-9 to TRBJ1-3, with 9 bases fitting TRBD1. The ends lost 7 bases at V and 0 bases at J; junction bases unmatched: 4. The CDR3 consists of 15 residues. From germline, CDR1 is SEHNR and CDR2 FQNEAQ (reference sequence).

This chain uses TRBV4-1 with TRBJ2-7, with unresolved D. Deletions cut 0 bases from V and 0 bases from J, with 12 bases between. Germline assignment: CDR1 MGHRA and CDR2 YSYEKL. The CDR3 runs to 16 residues. The CDR3 spells CASSQDNGLNSYEQYF. The CDR3 nucleotides are TGCGCCAGCAGCCAAGACAATGGGCTTAACTCCTACGAGCAGTACTTC.

The V gene is TRBV3-1 (or the pseudogene TRBV3-2), the J gene TRBJ1-4; weak D call: TRBD1 (6 bases). The V end was cut by 2 bases, the J end by 7 bases, with 11 bases between. The length of the CDR3 is 14 residues. Germline V CDR1 and CDR2: LGHDT, YNNKEL (reference sequence). Written as DNA, the CDR3 is TGTGCCAGCAGCCAACAGGGGACTTCTGAAAAACTGTTTTTT. Encoded protein: CASSQQGTSEKLFF.

V is TRBV9 and J is TRBJ2-5, with D possibly TRBD2 on 5 matching bases. The CDR3 runs to 17 residues. Deletions cut 1 base from V and 4 bases from J, with 20 bases between. Germline CDR1 and CDR2: SGDLS and YYNGEE. CDR3 DNA: TGTGCCAGCAGCGTAAATGGCGGGTGGGGAAGTCGAGAGACCCAGTACTTC. This encodes CASSVNGGWGSRETQYF.